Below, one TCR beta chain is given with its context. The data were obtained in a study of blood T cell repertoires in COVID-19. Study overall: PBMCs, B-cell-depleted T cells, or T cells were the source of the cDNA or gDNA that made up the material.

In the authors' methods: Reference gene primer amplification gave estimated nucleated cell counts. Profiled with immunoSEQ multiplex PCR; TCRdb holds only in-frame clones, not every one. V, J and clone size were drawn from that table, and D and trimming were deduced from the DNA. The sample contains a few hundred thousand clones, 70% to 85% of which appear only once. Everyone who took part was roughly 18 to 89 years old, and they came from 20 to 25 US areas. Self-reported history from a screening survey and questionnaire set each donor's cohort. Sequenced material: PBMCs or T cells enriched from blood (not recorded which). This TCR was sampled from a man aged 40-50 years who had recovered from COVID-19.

The CDR3 reads CASTTTGVNTGELFF. The DNA of the CDR3 is TGTGCCAGCACCACGACAGGGGTTAACACCGGGGAGCTGTTTTTT. The rearrangement links TRBV6-4 to TRBJ2-2, with 8 positions matching TRBD1. V shed 7 bases, J shed 2 bases, and the junction held 6 bases outside the gene matches. Germline V gene data show CDR1 as MRHNA and CDR2 as SNTAGT. The CDR3 has 15 amino acids.